A selection of T cell receptor beta chains follows, all from one sample in a study of vaccination effects on CD4 cells after COVID-19. The table came from immunoSEQ multiplex PCR; TCRdb's copy has only in-frame clones and leaves some out. The sample contains approximately 30,000 clones, 83% of which appear only once. Their antigens are not known. The sample here was CD4+ T cells from PBMCs cultured with HCoV-NL63 spike peptides, taken after COVID-19 vaccination. The receptors here all came from a human donor who received a COVID-19 vaccine. Some clones in this sample may be carry-over from other donors' samples. Both conserved end residues are part of each CDR3. D genes are given only for firm matches. A clone size is listed for some rows: how often the clone was seen (once, few, many), or a class if it is expanded.

v_call	d_call	j_call	clone_size	cdr3_nt	cdr3_aa
TRBV20-1	NA	TRBJ2-1	NA	TGCAGTGCTAGTTCTGTGGACAGTAGGTTCTTC	CSASSVDSRFF
TRBV14	NA	TRBJ1-6	few	TGTGCCAGCAGACACGCAGGAGCACCCCTCCACTTT	CASRHAGAPLHF
TRBV19	NA	TRBJ2-3	NA	TGTGCCAGTAGTGACCCTCAAAGGACGCCAGATACGCAGTATTTT	CASSDPQRTPDTQYF
TRBV20-1	NA	TRBJ2-1	NA	TGCAGTACTCGCTCCTACAATGAGCAGTTCTTC	CSTRSYNEQFF
TRBV6-6	NA	TRBJ2-3	once	TGTGCCAGCAGCCCGAGCACAGATACGCAGTATTTT	CASSPSTDTQYF
TRBV28	NA	TRBJ2-3	NA	TGTGCCAGCAGCCGAAGTAGGGCAGAGGATACGCAGTATTTT	CASSRSRAEDTQYF
TRBV2	NA	TRBJ1-6	few	TGTGCCAGCAGTGTTACACGAGGCTCACCCCTCCACTTT	CASSVTRGSPLHF
TRBV4-3	NA	TRBJ1-6	few	TGCGCCAGCAGCCAACAGGGCTTCGGCTCACCCCTCCACTTT	CASSQQGFGSPLHF
TRBV7-2	NA	TRBJ2-5	NA	TGTGCCAGCAGCACGCCAGCGCAAGAGACCCAGTACTTC	CASSTPAQETQYF
TRBV19	NA	TRBJ2-5	NA	TGTGCCAGTAGTAAACTCCTCAACAGGGTTCGGCAAGAGACCCAGTACTTC	CASSKLLNRVRQETQYF
TRBV12-3/TRBV12-4	NA	TRBJ1-2	NA	TGTGCCAGCAGTTTGAATCAGGACTATGGCTACACCTTC	CASSLNQDYGYTF
TRBV9	TRBD2	TRBJ2-1	NA	TGTGCCAGCAGCGTCGATAGCGGGAGTTACAATGAGCAGTTCTTC	CASSVDSGSYNEQFF
TRBV11-2	NA	TRBJ2-1	NA	TGTGCCAGCAGCTTAGGACAGAACAATGAGCAGTTCTTC	CASSLGQNNEQFF
TRBV9	TRBD2	TRBJ2-2	NA	TGTGCCAGCAGCGTTCGGGGGGGCCCGAACACCGGGGAGCTGTTTTTT	CASSVRGGPNTGELFF
TRBV27	NA	TRBJ1-6	NA	TGTGCCAGGGGAAGGGACGCTGATAATTCACCCCTCCACTTT	CARGRDADNSPLHF
TRBV2	NA	TRBJ1-5	NA	TGTGCCAGCAGTGAAGCAACAGGGAATCAGCCCCAGCATTTT	CASSEATGNQPQHF
TRBV5-1	TRBD1	TRBJ2-5	NA	TGCGCCAGCAGCTTCATGACAGGGGGCCAAGAGACCCAGTACTTC	CASSFMTGGQETQYF
TRBV18	TRBD1	TRBJ1-3	NA	TGTGCCAGCTCAGGACAGGCGAGCTCTGGAAACACCATATATTTT	CASSGQASSGNTIYF
TRBV18	NA	TRBJ2-2	NA	TGTGCCAGCCTTCCTCCGAGAGGGTCGGGCACCGGGGAGCTGTTTTTT	CASLPPRGSGTGELFF
TRBV1	NA	TRBJ1-2	NA	TGCACCAGCGCCCCTGGGGAATACAACTATGGCTACACCTTC	CTSAPGEYNYGYTF
TRBV2	NA	TRBJ1-5	NA	TGTGCCAGCCGAGAGAATCTCCCTCAGCCCCAGCATTTT	CASRENLPQPQHF
TRBV4-1	TRBD1	TRBJ1-5	NA	TGCGCCAGCAGCCAACTCGGGACAGGCAACCAGCCCCAGCATTTT	CASSQLGTGNQPQHF
TRBV10-2	TRBD2	TRBJ2-4	NA	TGCGCCAGCAGTGGGACTAGTGCAGCCAAAAACATTCAGTACTTC	CASSGTSAAKNIQYF
TRBV2	NA	TRBJ1-4	NA	TGTGCCAGCAGTGATTGGGACAACCCAACTAATGAAAAACTGTTTTTT	CASSDWDNPTNEKLFF
TRBV24-1	TRBD1	TRBJ2-3	NA	TGTGCCACAAAAGAGGGGACAGACACAGATACGCAGTATTTT	CATKEGTDTDTQYF
TRBV19	NA	TRBJ1-3	few	TGTGCCAGTACCATCTCTGGAAACACCATATATTTT	CASTISGNTIYF
TRBV9	TRBD1	TRBJ1-2	NA	TGTGCCAGCAGCGTAACCGGGACAGGGGTCCGAGGCTACACCTTC	CASSVTGTGVRGYTF
TRBV2	NA	TRBJ1-1	NA	TGTGCCAGCAGTCCTGAGGGTAACACTGAAGCTTTCTTT	CASSPEGNTEAFF
TRBV13	TRBD2	TRBJ2-3	NA	TGTGCCAGCAGCCGACTAGCGGGGGGGCGTGGGTCGCGAGATACGCAGTATTTT	CASSRLAGGRGSRDTQYF
TRBV5-1	TRBD2	TRBJ2-5	NA	TGCGCCAGCAGCTTGATTAGCGGGGGGGAGACCCAGTACTTC	CASSLISGGETQYF
TRBV7-2	NA	TRBJ1-2	few	TGTGCCAGCAGTTTATCGACGAACGCGAACTATGGCTACACCTTC	CASSLSTNANYGYTF
TRBV28	TRBD1	TRBJ1-5	few	TGTGCCAGCATCACACAGGGGGCATATCAGCCCCAGCATTTT	CASITQGAYQPQHF
TRBV19	NA	TRBJ1-5	NA	TGTGCCAGTAGTATACAACAGGGATACAATCAGCCCCAGCATTTT	CASSIQQGYNQPQHF
TRBV18	TRBD1	TRBJ1-1	NA	TGTGCCAGCTCACCAAGGACAGGGGGCACTGAAGCTTTCTTT	CASSPRTGGTEAFF
TRBV6-5	NA	TRBJ2-1	NA	TGTGCCAGCGTCGCCGACAGCTACAATGAGCAGTTCTTC	CASVADSYNEQFF
TRBV24-1	NA	TRBJ2-5	NA	TGTGCCACCTCGGGGTCCCACCAAGAGACCCAGTACTTC	CATSGSHQETQYF
TRBV5-1	NA	TRBJ1-3	NA	TGCGCCAGCAAAGAGGCCTCTGGAAACACCATATATTTT	CASKEASGNTIYF
TRBV28	TRBD1	TRBJ1-1	NA	TGTGCCAGCAGTTTAGTGGGGACAGGGTTCGGCACTGAAGCTTTCTTT	CASSLVGTGFGTEAFF
TRBV5-1	NA	TRBJ1-6	NA	TGCGCCAGCAGCGACGGAACGGGGTATTCACCCCTCCACTTT	CASSDGTGYSPLHF
TRBV19	TRBD1	TRBJ1-2	NA	TGTGCCAGTAGTCGCGGACAGGGTGGGAACGGCTACACCTTC	CASSRGQGGNGYTF
TRBV12-1	NA	TRBJ2-2	NA	TGTGCCAGCACCCAGAGCACCGGGGAGCTGTTTTTT	CASTQSTGELFF
TRBV11-2	NA	TRBJ1-5	NA	TGTGCCAGCAGCCCGGGACGGAGCAATCAGCCCCAGCATTTT	CASSPGRSNQPQHF
TRBV4-1	TRBD1	TRBJ2-6	NA	TGCGCCAGCAGCCAAGCCCCTACAGGGGCTGGGGCCAACGTCCTGACTTTC	CASSQAPTGAGANVLTF
TRBV2	TRBD2	TRBJ2-1	NA	TGTGCCAGCAGCGTTTCACTAGCGGGGGGGCCAGGTGAGCAGTTCTTC	CASSVSLAGGPGEQFF